This T cell receptor beta chain comes out of a study of regulatory T cells in long-lasting Graves disease (dated by TCRdb to the early 2020s). About the investigation overall: Antithyroid drugs had been taken for less than 3 months by newly diagnosed Graves' disease patients. The study was registered as a clinical trial and conducted in China. Peripheral blood TCR sequencing and RNA sequencing compared persistent Graves' disease patients with newly diagnosed Graves' disease patients. A total of 35 or so samples were covered by TCR sequencing, comprising around 13 persistent and 20 newly diagnosed Graves' disease patients. The research as a whole found: The authors noted that the small sample size was a limitation that may lower accuracy. Persistent patients shared more public clonotypes among themselves (around 2,500) than newly diagnosed patients did (approximately 970). Persistent disease showed preferential use of TRBV28, TRBJ1-2 and TRBJ2-5, whereas newly diagnosed disease favored TRBV20-1 and TRBJ2-1. The study examined only peripheral blood because the primary lesion, thyroid tissue, could not be accessed. Compared with newly diagnosed patients, persistent Graves' disease patients had lower TCR Shannon entropy and fewer highly expanded clones, which suggests clonal expansion. Sequencing and analysis were restricted to the TCR beta chain.

From a lookup of the germline V gene, CDR1 and CDR2 are SNHLY and FYNNEI. From its cysteine to its phenylalanine, the CDR3 spans 13 amino acids. Only the CDR3 region is kept as DNA, spanning 39 bases read in frame from base 1. V and J are truncated by 5 bases and 7 bases respectively, leaving an intervening sequence of 15 bases. The sample's time point label is to be understood as: newly diagnosed GD, antithyroid drugs for less than 3 months. For both TCR sequencing and RNA sequencing, RNA was extracted from PBMCs using TRIzol. The diagnosis of Graves' disease was made according to American Thyroid Association guidelines. Recruitment of patients was carried out at an endocrinology department in Xi'an, China. From each patient, about 9.7 milliliters of peripheral blood was collected into an EDTA anticoagulant tube. PBMCs were isolated by Ficoll Paque Plus density gradient separation without further T cell sorting. An Agilent 2100 Bioanalyzer and agarose gel were used to assess RNA quality, and a NanoDrop 2000 was used to measure RNA concentration.

Libraries were constructed by multiplex PCR. The reads were generated on an Illumina HiSeq 4000. CDR3 regions were amplified by Arm-PCR with iRepertoire HTBI primers to construct TCR beta libraries. Before sequencing, the PCR products went through gel purification. On the authors' methods: Across samples, 55 to 80 TRBV and around 15 TRBJ segments were identified and used for gene usage analysis of CDR3 amino acid clonotypes. Filtered high-quality paired reads were merged into contigs using COPE and FqMerger. BLAST was used to align contigs to IMGT TRBV, TRBD and TRBJ reference genes, and CDR3 was defined according to IMGT. Clonotypes above 0.1% frequency were classified as highly expanded clones. Shannon entropy was used to measure repertoire diversity, and the Gini coefficient was used to measure V-J evenness. A clonotype was considered public if more than one individual shared it. TCRdb trimmed public reads at Q25 via fastp, called clones via MiXCR and kept in-frame beta chains. Rows are combined by CDR3 protein, so each entry shows the most common genes and DNA. Here the V and J calls rest on TCRdb's processing, not on the authors' analysis. The sample data list over 200,000 distinct CDR3 sequences, and approximately 16% of these were observed just once. The top ten clonotypes cover less than 25% of the sample.

Points on this clonotype: The target of this receptor is not known. This likely came from a read error, as a far larger clone is one base away.

This receptor was taken from a female donor with Graves disease. The sequences come from peripheral blood mononuclear cells (PBMCs), collected at new diagnosis, from a patient treated with antithyroid drugs. The sequence links TRBV2 to TRBJ2-7, with no confident D gene call. For the CDR3, the sequence is CASSSSRHNEQYF. At the DNA level, the sequence is TGTGCCAGCAGTAGTAGTAGACACAATGAGCAGTACTTC.